A selection of T cell receptor beta chains follows, all from one sample in a study of post-analysis software for immune sequencing data. One entry per CDR3 protein results from TCRdb running MiXCR on the PCR reads. The sample includes 750,000 to 950,000 distinct CDR3 sequences, around 53% seen only once; the top ten take approximately 4.5%. Sequenced input: blood. The receptors were gathered from a girl aged 5 to 17 with multiple sclerosis. Each CDR3 is given with its conserved first and last residue. Fields, in order: V gene, D gene, J gene, clone size, CDR3 DNA, CDR3 protein. D genes are given only for firm matches. Size is stated for part of the rows, as once, few or many counts, or as a class when the clone is expanded.

v_call: TRBV12-3/TRBV12-4
d_call: .
j_call: TRBJ1-2
clone_size: few
cdr3_nt: TGTGCCAGCAGCTTGTCGGGGGCGTGGGGCTACACCTTC
cdr3_aa: CASSLSGAWGYTF

v_call: TRBV7-2
d_call: TRBD2
j_call: TRBJ2-5
clone_size: many
cdr3_nt: TGTGCCAGCAGCCTAAGACAACTAGCGTCTCAAGAGACCCAGTACTTC
cdr3_aa: CASSLRQLASQETQYF

v_call: TRBV7-2
d_call: .
j_call: TRBJ2-7
clone_size: .
cdr3_nt: TGTGCCAGCAGCTTAGGGGGGAACGTACAAGTCTACGAGCAGTACTTC
cdr3_aa: CASSLGGNVQVYEQYF

v_call: TRBV5-1
d_call: TRBD1
j_call: TRBJ2-7
clone_size: .
cdr3_nt: TGCGCCAGCAGCTCCTTATTCCGGGACAGGGGCCACGAGCAGTACTTC
cdr3_aa: CASSSLFRDRGHEQYF

v_call: TRBV12-3/TRBV12-4
d_call: TRBD1
j_call: TRBJ2-7
clone_size: few
cdr3_nt: TGTGCCAGCAGTTTATTGGGGACAGGGTACTACGAGCAGTACTTC
cdr3_aa: CASSLLGTGYYEQYF

v_call: TRBV5-5
d_call: .
j_call: TRBJ1-2
clone_size: .
cdr3_nt: TGTGCCAGCAAAGAGGGCAGGCCATATGGCTACACCTTC
cdr3_aa: CASKEGRPYGYTF

v_call: TRBV30
d_call: .
j_call: TRBJ2-2
clone_size: .
cdr3_nt: TGTGCCTGGAGTGTACGGTACACCGGGGAGCTGTTTTTT
cdr3_aa: CAWSVRYTGELFF

v_call: TRBV25-1
d_call: .
j_call: TRBJ2-7
clone_size: .
cdr3_nt: TGTGCCAGCACCAAAGCCGGGGAACCCTACGAGCAGTACTTC
cdr3_aa: CASTKAGEPYEQYF

v_call: TRBV24-1
d_call: .
j_call: TRBJ2-1
clone_size: once
cdr3_nt: TGTGCCACCAGTGCGGGGCGCGTAGGGAATGAGCAGTTCTTC
cdr3_aa: CATSAGRVGNEQFF

v_call: TRBV5-5
d_call: .
j_call: TRBJ2-1
clone_size: few
cdr3_nt: TGTGCCAGCAGCTTGGAAGGTAAAGGCTCCTACAATGAGCAGTTCTTC
cdr3_aa: CASSLEGKGSYNEQFF

v_call: TRBV29-1
d_call: TRBD1
j_call: TRBJ1-5
clone_size: .
cdr3_nt: TGCAGCGTGGCCACAGGGGACGGCAATCAGCCCCAGCATTTT
cdr3_aa: CSVATGDGNQPQHF

v_call: TRBV30
d_call: .
j_call: TRBJ1-5
clone_size: .
cdr3_nt: TGTGCCTGGAGTAAGGGACGGTACAATCAGCCCCAGCATTTT
cdr3_aa: CAWSKGRYNQPQHF

v_call: TRBV5-1
d_call: .
j_call: TRBJ2-7
clone_size: few
cdr3_nt: TGCGCCAGCAGCTTGGGAGCAGGACCCTACGAGCAGTACTTC
cdr3_aa: CASSLGAGPYEQYF

v_call: TRBV6-5
d_call: .
j_call: TRBJ2-6
clone_size: .
cdr3_nt: TGTGCCAGCAGTTCTCTGGGTTCAGGGCAGGGCACATCTGGGGCCGACGTCCTGACTTTC
cdr3_aa: CASSSLGSGQGTSGADVLTF

v_call: TRBV5-5
d_call: .
j_call: TRBJ1-1
clone_size: .
cdr3_nt: TGTGCCAGCAGCTTCACCGGACGGTTGAACACTGAAGCTTTCTTT
cdr3_aa: CASSFTGRLNTEAFF

v_call: TRBV5-1
d_call: TRBD1
j_call: TRBJ2-7
clone_size: .
cdr3_nt: TGCGCCAGCAGCTTCCGACAGGGGGAAGACGAGCAGTACTTC
cdr3_aa: CASSFRQGEDEQYF

v_call: TRBV29-1
d_call: TRBD2
j_call: TRBJ2-1
clone_size: few
cdr3_nt: TGCAGCGTTGGTACTAGCGGGGTGACGGATGAGCAGTTCTTC
cdr3_aa: CSVGTSGVTDEQFF

v_call: TRBV5-1
d_call: TRBD1
j_call: TRBJ2-1
clone_size: .
cdr3_nt: TGCGCCAGCAGCCAACCGGGACAGGGACTTCAAGAGCAGTTCTTC
cdr3_aa: CASSQPGQGLQEQFF

v_call: TRBV29-1
d_call: .
j_call: TRBJ2-7
clone_size: few
cdr3_nt: TGCAGCGTTGCCAGGGAGAACTCCTACGAGCAGTACTTC
cdr3_aa: CSVARENSYEQYF

v_call: TRBV15
d_call: .
j_call: TRBJ2-1
clone_size: .
cdr3_nt: TGTGCCACCAGCAGAGATCCGGGAAGATCTTACAATGAGCAGTTCTTC
cdr3_aa: CATSRDPGRSYNEQFF

v_call: TRBV12-3/TRBV12-4
d_call: .
j_call: TRBJ1-1
clone_size: .
cdr3_nt: TGTGCCAGCAGTTTATATGCGGGGGGCACTGAAGCTTTCTTT
cdr3_aa: CASSLYAGGTEAFF

v_call: TRBV20-1
d_call: .
j_call: TRBJ2-5
clone_size: .
cdr3_nt: TGCAGTGCTACTCCCGGTGGAGAGACCCAGTACTTC
cdr3_aa: CSATPGGETQYF

v_call: TRBV12-3/TRBV12-4
d_call: .
j_call: TRBJ2-1
clone_size: few
cdr3_nt: TGTGCCAGCACCCTGGGGTCAGGAGAGCAGTTCTTC
cdr3_aa: CASTLGSGEQFF

v_call: TRBV12-3/TRBV12-4
d_call: .
j_call: TRBJ2-1
clone_size: .
cdr3_nt: TGTGCCAGTAGCTTATATGGGTGGATCGGAGCGGAAAACTACAATGAGCAGTTCTTC
cdr3_aa: CASSLYGWIGAENYNEQFF

v_call: TRBV7-3
d_call: .
j_call: TRBJ2-1
clone_size: .
cdr3_nt: TGTGCCAGCAGCCGCCTTGCGGGGCCCGAGCAGTTCTTC
cdr3_aa: CASSRLAGPEQFF

v_call: TRBV6-5
d_call: .
j_call: TRBJ1-2
clone_size: few
cdr3_nt: TGTGCCAGCAGTTACGGGGGCCTTTACTATGGCTACACCTTC
cdr3_aa: CASSYGGLYYGYTF

v_call: TRBV6-1
d_call: .
j_call: TRBJ2-1
clone_size: .
cdr3_nt: TGTGCCAGCAGTGAGGGCCACGGCGATCACAATGAGCAGTTCTTC
cdr3_aa: CASSEGHGDHNEQFF

v_call: TRBV9
d_call: TRBD1
j_call: TRBJ2-7
clone_size: few
cdr3_nt: TGTGCCAGCAGCTCGGGGACAGGGATCGAGCAGTACTTC
cdr3_aa: CASSSGTGIEQYF

v_call: TRBV6-5
d_call: .
j_call: TRBJ1-5
clone_size: .
cdr3_nt: TGTGCCAGCAGTTACTCGAGAGGCTTCAATCAGCCCCAGCATTTT
cdr3_aa: CASSYSRGFNQPQHF

v_call: TRBV2
d_call: TRBD1
j_call: TRBJ1-1
clone_size: .
cdr3_nt: TGTGCCAGCACTGGGACAGGGGGGACTGAAGCTTTCTTT
cdr3_aa: CASTGTGGTEAFF

v_call: TRBV29-1
d_call: TRBD1
j_call: TRBJ2-7
clone_size: .
cdr3_nt: TGCAGCGCCGGACAGGCCGAGGGCGAGCAGTACTTC
cdr3_aa: CSAGQAEGEQYF

v_call: TRBV12-3/TRBV12-4
d_call: TRBD2
j_call: TRBJ2-1
clone_size: few
cdr3_nt: TGTGCCAGCAGTTCCATTATGGGGACTAGCGGGGGGCAACGCTCCTACAATGAGCAGTTCTTC
cdr3_aa: CASSSIMGTSGGQRSYNEQFF

v_call: TRBV9
d_call: TRBD2
j_call: TRBJ2-7
clone_size: .
cdr3_nt: TGTGCCAGCAGCGTAGGGGCTAGCGGGGACTCCTACGAGCAGTACTTC
cdr3_aa: CASSVGASGDSYEQYF

v_call: TRBV15
d_call: .
j_call: TRBJ2-2
clone_size: .
cdr3_nt: TGTGCCACCAGCAGAGATACGAACACCGGGGAGCTGTTTTTT
cdr3_aa: CATSRDTNTGELFF

v_call: TRBV20-1
d_call: TRBD1
j_call: TRBJ1-6
clone_size: .
cdr3_nt: TGCAGTGCTAGAGCTTTGGCAGGGGGTGATTCACCCCTCCACTTT
cdr3_aa: CSARALAGGDSPLHF

v_call: TRBV5-1
d_call: .
j_call: TRBJ2-3
clone_size: .
cdr3_nt: TGCGCCAGCAGCTTTGACACAGCTAGCACAGATACGCAGTATTTT
cdr3_aa: CASSFDTASTDTQYF

v_call: TRBV18
d_call: .
j_call: TRBJ2-1
clone_size: .
cdr3_nt: TGTGCCAGCTCACCAGACAGGGCGGGGAATGAGCAGTTCTTC
cdr3_aa: CASSPDRAGNEQFF

v_call: TRBV20-1
d_call: .
j_call: TRBJ1-2
clone_size: few
cdr3_nt: TGCGCTGGGGGAGGGAGCTATGGCTACACCTTC
cdr3_aa: CAGGGSYGYTF

v_call: TRBV15
d_call: TRBD2
j_call: TRBJ2-3
clone_size: .
cdr3_nt: TGTGCCACCAGCAGAGATCGGGCTAGCGGGAGAGCCGGAGAGGATACGCAGTATTTT
cdr3_aa: CATSRDRASGRAGEDTQYF

v_call: TRBV12-3/TRBV12-4
d_call: TRBD2
j_call: TRBJ2-7
clone_size: .
cdr3_nt: TGTGCCAGCAGTCACGGGACTAGCGTTGAGCAGTACTTC
cdr3_aa: CASSHGTSVEQYF

v_call: TRBV29-1
d_call: .
j_call: TRBJ2-2
clone_size: .
cdr3_nt: TGCAGCGTTGATCAGGCGAACACCGGGGAGCTGTTTTTT
cdr3_aa: CSVDQANTGELFF

v_call: TRBV20-1
d_call: TRBD1
j_call: TRBJ2-7
clone_size: .
cdr3_nt: TGCAGTGCTAGAGATAGGGGACAGAGAAACGAGCAGTACTTC
cdr3_aa: CSARDRGQRNEQYF

v_call: TRBV14
d_call: .
j_call: TRBJ2-1
clone_size: few
cdr3_nt: TGTGCCAGCAGCCGGGGACTGGAGCAGTTCTTC
cdr3_aa: CASSRGLEQFF

v_call: TRBV20-1
d_call: .
j_call: TRBJ1-6
clone_size: few
cdr3_nt: TGCAGTGCTAAAACCGGGCCGCAGGGAGCCTATAATTCACCCCTCCACTTT
cdr3_aa: CSAKTGPQGAYNSPLHF

v_call: TRBV5-1
d_call: .
j_call: TRBJ2-7
clone_size: .
cdr3_nt: TGCGCCAGCAGCACCCTGACTGGGGGTTGGCAGTACTTC
cdr3_aa: CASSTLTGGWQYF

v_call: TRBV7-9
d_call: .
j_call: TRBJ2-5
clone_size: once
cdr3_nt: TGTGCCAGCAGCTCTCCGTTGGGGCCAAACCAAGAGACCCAGTACTTC
cdr3_aa: CASSSPLGPNQETQYF

v_call: TRBV10-1
d_call: .
j_call: TRBJ2-7
clone_size: once
cdr3_nt: TGCGCCAGCAGTGACACTTACTACGAGCAGTACTTC
cdr3_aa: CASSDTYYEQYF

v_call: TRBV14
d_call: TRBD2
j_call: TRBJ2-1
clone_size: few
cdr3_nt: TGTGCCAGCACCCCGGGGGGGGTGCAGTTCTTC
cdr3_aa: CASTPGGVQFF

v_call: TRBV7-3
d_call: .
j_call: TRBJ2-1
clone_size: .
cdr3_nt: TGTGCCAGCAGCCAGACTAGCTCCTACAATGAGCAGTTCTTC
cdr3_aa: CASSQTSSYNEQFF

v_call: TRBV18
d_call: .
j_call: TRBJ1-2
clone_size: .
cdr3_nt: TGTGCCAGCTCACGAGACAGAGGGGCTGGCTACACCTTC
cdr3_aa: CASSRDRGAGYTF

v_call: TRBV27
d_call: TRBD2
j_call: TRBJ2-7
clone_size: once
cdr3_nt: TGTGCCAGCGGATCGGGACTAGCGGGACTCGAGCAGTACTTC
cdr3_aa: CASGSGLAGLEQYF

v_call: TRBV2
d_call: TRBD2
j_call: TRBJ2-3
clone_size: .
cdr3_nt: TGTGCCAGCAGGGTTAGCGGGAGGGCCGGTCGGAGGGACACAGATACGCAGTATTTT
cdr3_aa: CASRVSGRAGRRDTDTQYF

v_call: TRBV7-9
d_call: .
j_call: TRBJ2-7
clone_size: .
cdr3_nt: TGTGCCAGCAGCCTCCGGGACACGGGATACGAGCAGTACTTC
cdr3_aa: CASSLRDTGYEQYF

v_call: TRBV29-1
d_call: .
j_call: TRBJ2-7
clone_size: .
cdr3_nt: TGCAGCGTTGGGTCGGGGGACCTCCTGAACGAGCAGTACTTC
cdr3_aa: CSVGSGDLLNEQYF

v_call: TRBV25-1
d_call: TRBD2
j_call: TRBJ2-3
clone_size: .
cdr3_nt: TGTGCCAGCAGTGACCATCGGACTAGCGCTAGCACAGATACGCAGTATTTT
cdr3_aa: CASSDHRTSASTDTQYF

v_call: TRBV7-9
d_call: .
j_call: TRBJ2-4
clone_size: few
cdr3_nt: TGTGCCAGCAGCAGAGATAGGGCCGCCAAAAACATTCAGTACTTC
cdr3_aa: CASSRDRAAKNIQYF

v_call: TRBV4-1
d_call: TRBD1
j_call: TRBJ1-2
clone_size: .
cdr3_nt: TGCGCCAGCAGCCCTCCGGGACAGGTTTACTATGGCTACACCTTC
cdr3_aa: CASSPPGQVYYGYTF

v_call: TRBV2
d_call: .
j_call: TRBJ1-1
clone_size: .
cdr3_nt: TGTGCCAGCAGTGTCCAGGGTTACACTGAAGCTTTCTTT
cdr3_aa: CASSVQGYTEAFF

v_call: TRBV7-8
d_call: .
j_call: TRBJ2-1
clone_size: .
cdr3_nt: TGTGCCAGCAGCTTAGCCGCAAGCTTAGCGGTGAGCTCCTACAATGAGCAGTTCTTC
cdr3_aa: CASSLAASLAVSSYNEQFF